The 25 T cell receptor beta chains in this list originate from one sample, sequenced in a study of human T cells and chemical hapten exposure. Described time point: pre-sensitization, week 0. The sample's treatment: therapeutic diphenylcyclopropenone sensitization with weekly scalp DPC. The starting material, unfractionated whole blood, was used for total RNA extraction. TCRdb called the RACE reads again in MiXCR, with one record for every CDR3 protein. Found here are roughly 50,000 distinct CDR3 sequences, roughly 10% of them singletons; the top ten hold 9.5% to 10%. The material was whole blood, obtained in connection with sensitization to the hapten diphenylcyclopropenone (DPC). The receptors shown here come from a woman aged 25-40 years with alopecia areata. Some clones in this sample may be carry-over from other donors' samples.

The chain uses TRBV28 and TRBJ2-1; D unclear. Trimming removed 6 bases at V and 0 bases at J, with 9 bases between. Looked up from germline, CDR1 is MDHEN and CDR2 is SYDVKM. CDR3 length: 14 residues. CDR3 sequence: CASSTLGSYNEQFF. Here the CDR3 DNA reads TGTGCCAGCAGCACGCTAGGCTCCTACAATGAGCAGTTCTTC.

There are a few counts of this clonotype. This chain uses TRBV2 with TRBJ1-1, with a tentative D call TRBD1 (6 bases). Germline V gene sequence: CDR1 SNHLY, CDR2 FYNNEI. V was shortened by 1 base and J by 5 bases, with 11 bases between the two germline ends. This CDR3 comprises 14 residues. The CDR3 reads CASSEEEGTTEAFF. CDR3 nucleotide sequence: TGTGCCAGCAGTGAAGAGGAAGGGACAACTGAAGCTTTCTTT.

This clonotype occurred many times. The V and J genes are TRBV5-1 and TRBJ1-2; 9 bases agree with TRBD1. The germline gives CDR1 SGHRS, CDR2 YFSETQ. The CDR3 is 17 residues long. V dropped 3 bases and J dropped 3; count of bases not matched to a gene: 12. The CDR3 here is CASSSTGQGIYDYGYTF. In DNA form, the CDR3 reads TGCGCCAGCAGCTCTACGGGACAGGGTATATACGACTATGGCTACACCTTC.

This clonotype has a count of ten or more. This chain uses TRBV29-1 with TRBJ2-7, with TRBD2 as a possible D gene (5 bases). The CDR3 sequence is 14 residues long. The germline V and J ends were trimmed by 1 base and 4 bases, with 14 bases remaining between them. Looked up from germline, CDR1 is SQVTM and CDR2 is ANQGSEA. The CDR3 DNA is TGCAGCGTTGAAGGGGGTCCACGGGGTTACGAGCAGTACTTC. Protein sequence: CSVEGGPRGYEQYF.

This clonotype was picked up a small number of times. The CDR3 DNA reads TGCAGCGTTGAAGTGGGGACTAGCGGGGGGAAAAACATTCAGTACTTC. It encodes CSVEVGTSGGKNIQYF. The rearrangement links TRBV29-1 to TRBJ2-4; 15 nucleotides line up with TRBD2. Germline CDR1 is SQVTM and CDR2 is ANQGSEA. CDR3 length equals 16 residues. V was clipped by 1 base and J by 4 bases; unmatched bases: 2.

The gene calls are TRBV30 and TRBJ2-3, with 13 nucleotides matching TRBD2. The junction had 4 bases not matched to a gene; V was cut back by 8 bases and J by 2 bases. The germline V gene has CDR1 GTSNPN and CDR2 SVGIG (reference sequence). The CDR3 totals 14 residues. Here the CDR3 reads CAKTSGGSTDTQYF. The CDR3 DNA follows: TGTGCCAAGACTAGCGGGGGGTCCACAGATACGCAGTATTTT.

The sample holds a few counts of this clonotype. The CDR3 protein is CASRTRGVNEQYF. The CDR3 DNA reads as TGTGCCAGCAGAACCCGGGGTGTCAACGAGCAGTACTTC. The rearrangement uses TRBV5-8 and TRBJ2-7; a weak D match, TRBD2 (5 bases). V was cut by 5 bases and J by 5 bases, with 14 bases left in between. The CDR3 is 13 amino acids. The V gene's germline CDR1 is SGHTS and CDR2 YDEGEE.

For this clonotype: One junction end does not reproduce the germline sequence, and a read error may be involved. This CDR3 reads CASSPRSGRGPGNTMYF. DNA for the CDR3: TGTGCCAGCAGCCCCAGGAGTGGTAGGGGGCCTGGAAACACCATGTATTTT. The chain is built from TRBV7-6 and TRBJ1-3, with TRBD1 identical over 7 bases. Germline V gene data show CDR1 as SGHVS and CDR2 as FNYEAQ. The length of the CDR3 is 17 residues.

This clonotype was observed many times. J is TRBJ2-7 and V is TRBV2, with 10 bases that match TRBD2. Germline CDR1 and CDR2: SNHLY and FYNNEI. This CDR3 spans 14 amino acids. V shed 4 bases, J shed 4 bases, and the junction held 4 bases outside the gene matches. The chain's CDR3 is CASSASGGWYEQYF. For the CDR3, the DNA is TGTGCCAGCAGTGCTAGCGGGGGTTGGTACGAGCAGTACTTC.

The CDR3 coding sequence is TGTGCCAGCAGTTTACCCCAGGGGGCCCCATACTCTGGGGCCAACGTCCTGACTTTC. It yields the protein CASSLPQGAPYSGANVLTF. This rearrangement joins TRBV6-5 to TRBJ2-6; 8 bases line up with TRBD1. CDR1 and CDR2 from the germline V gene are MNHEY and SVGAGI. V shed 4 bases and J 0 bases; nucleotides not matched to a gene: 11. CDR3 length equals 19 residues.

The J gene is TRBJ1-2, the V gene TRBV2; D is perhaps TRBD1 (5 bases). V was pared by 6 bases and J by 4 bases, with 15 bases between. CDR1 and CDR2 from the germline V gene are SNHLY and FYNNEI. The CDR3 consists of 14 residues. Here the CDR3 reads CASSPGPDIYGYTF. CDR3 nucleotides: TGTGCCAGCAGCCCAGGGCCGGACATCTATGGCTACACCTTC.

This clonotype was detected a few times. The rearrangement links TRBV6-1 to TRBJ1-1; possible D gene TRBD1, 6 bases. Germline-derived CDR1 and CDR2 are MNHNS and SASEGT. The CDR3 sequence is 15 residues long. V lost 8 bases and J 0 bases, leaving 16 bases between the germline ends. CDR3 nucleotide sequence: TGTGCCAGCTCTGGGGGGCTGGGCGTGAACACTGAAGCTTTCTTT. It encodes CASSGGLGVNTEAFF.

This clonotype has a handful of counts. This chain links TRBV25-1 with TRBJ2-3; 10 bases fit TRBD2. The germline V gene has CDR1 MGHDK and CDR2 SYGVNS. The ends lost 3 bases at V and 5 bases at J; junction bases unmatched: 5. The CDR3 has 15 amino acids. The CDR3 loop reads CASSDSTSGVDTQYF. For the CDR3, the DNA is TGTGCCAGCAGTGACTCTACTAGCGGGGTAGATACGCAGTATTTT.

This rearrangement joins TRBV12-3 or TRBV12-4 to TRBJ1-4, with D tentatively TRBD1 (6 bases). V lost 5 bases, J lost 7 bases, and 14 bases lay in between. CDR3 length equals 14 residues. The CDR3 here is CASSPQGKREKLFF. For the CDR3, the DNA is TGTGCCAGCAGTCCGCAGGGGAAGCGTGAAAAACTGTTTTTT.

The V gene is TRBV20-1, the J gene TRBJ2-2; D not certain. CDR1 is DFQATT and CDR2 is SNEGSKA in the germline V gene (reference sequence). The CDR3 has 13 amino acids. V gave up 6 bases and J gave up 8 bases, with 16 bases separating them. CDR3 sequence: CSAPARPTGELFF. The CDR3 DNA reads TGCAGTGCCCCGGCTAGGCCGACGGGGGAGCTGTTTTTT.

J is TRBJ2-3 and V is TRBV18; 7 bases map to TRBD2. This CDR3 has 16 amino acids. V lost 2 bases, J lost 3 bases, and 8 bases stayed unmatched. Per the germline V gene, CDR1 is KGHSH and CDR2 is LQKENI. CDR3 region: CASSPSQRGFTDTQYF. The DNA of the CDR3 is TGTGCCAGCTCACCATCACAGCGGGGATTTACAGATACGCAGTATTTT.

In this sample, this clonotype turned up a few times. The J gene is TRBJ1-1, the V gene TRBV28; 8 bases are a match to TRBD1. Germline CDR1 and CDR2: MDHEN and SYDVKM. V shed 6 bases and J 1 base; nucleotides not matched to a gene: 4. This CDR3 has 14 amino acids. CDR3 DNA sequence: TGTGCCAGCAGGGAACAGGGGGAGAACACTGAAGCTTTCTTT. Translating gives CASREQGENTEAFF. The entire variable domain, with the rest obtained from reference TRBV28 and TRBJ1-1, is as follows: DVKVTQSSRYLVKRTGEKVFLECVQDMDHENMFWYRQDPGLGLRLIYFSYDVKMKEKGDIPEGYSVSREKKERFSLILESASTNQTSMYLCASREQGENTEAFFGQGTRLTVV.

This clonotype appeared many times. The chain couples TRBV20-1 to TRBJ1-6; weak D call: TRBD1 (5 bases). Trimming took off 0 bases at V and 4 bases at J, with 10 bases between the two ends. This CDR3 contains 15 residues. The germline gives CDR1 DFQATT, CDR2 SNEGSKA (reference sequence). CDR3 sequence: CSAREGQGYNSPLHF. CDR3 DNA sequence: TGCAGTGCTAGAGAAGGGCAGGGTTATAATTCACCCCTCCACTTT.

This clonotype was counted between two and nine times. The gene calls are TRBV4-1 and TRBJ2-7; a possible D gene is TRBD2 (6 bases). The CDR3 is 17 residues long. Trimming shortened V by 1 base and J by 2 bases, and 18 bases separated the two germline ends. Looked up from germline, CDR1 is MGHRA and CDR2 is YSYEKL. The DNA for the CDR3 is TGCGCCAGCAGCCAAGCGGCGACGACCGGAGGGGCCTACGAGCAGTACTTC. Residues: CASSQAATTGGAYEQYF.

This clonotype came up a few times. The gene calls are TRBV5-1 and TRBJ2-7; 13 bases match TRBD2. Per the germline V gene, CDR1 is SGHRS and CDR2 is YFSETQ. V was pared by 0 bases and J by 3 bases, with 0 bases of the junction left unmatched. This CDR3 contains 15 residues. The chain's CDR3 is CASSLGTSGGYEQYF. CDR3 bases: TGCGCCAGCAGCTTGGGGACTAGCGGGGGCTACGAGCAGTACTTC.

This clonotype has at least ten counts. The chain employs TRBV28 and TRBJ2-6; D not resolved. This CDR3 spans 13 amino acids. Germline loops: CDR1 MDHEN, CDR2 SYDVKM. Trimming removed 6 bases from V and 0 bases from J, with 3 bases in between. The CDR3, as DNA: TGTGCCAGCAGGTCCTCTGGGGCCAACGTCCTGACTTTC. It encodes CASRSSGANVLTF.

This clonotype was seen ten or more times. The rearrangement uses TRBV7-2 and TRBJ1-1; TRBD1 aligns across 9 bases. The CDR3 totals 14 residues. Germline trimming cut 1 base from V and 6 bases from J; bases unmatched to any gene: 3. Germline V gene sequence: CDR1 SGHTA, CDR2 FQGNSA. For the CDR3, the DNA is TGTGCCAGCAGCTTAGTTGGGACAGGGTCTGAAGCTTTCTTT. Its protein is CASSLVGTGSEAFF.

This chain joins TRBV20-1 and TRBJ1-1; 8 positions agree with TRBD1. Germline CDR1 reads DFQATT; CDR2 reads SNEGSKA (reference sequence). The CDR3 consists of 13 residues. The J segment lost 3 bases and the V segment lost 4 bases, leaving 4 bases of the junction unmatched. CDR3 residues: CSAKGQGHTEAFF. CDR3 coding DNA: TGCAGTGCTAAAGGACAGGGCCACACTGAAGCTTTCTTT.

The chain combines TRBV5-1 with TRBJ1-4; 10 positions agree with TRBD1. The CDR3 has 16 amino acids. Germline values: CDR1 SGHRS, CDR2 YFSETQ. The V segment lost 4 bases and the J segment 4 bases; nucleotides outside the gene matches: 7. In DNA form, the CDR3 reads TGCGCCAGCAGCATGACAGGGGGCGCGGGTAATGAAAAACTGTTTTTT. This codes for CASSMTGGAGNEKLFF.

V usage is TRBV7-2 and J usage is TRBJ2-3, with 9 bases aligning to TRBD2. The CDR3 has 16 residues. The germline V gene has CDR1 SGHTA and CDR2 FQGNSA. J lost 2 bases, V lost 5 bases, and 8 bases had no gene match. CDR3 nucleotide sequence: TGTGCCAGCAGCCGAGGGGCTAGCGGGGACACAGATACGCAGTATTTT. Translating it yields CASSRGASGDTDTQYF.